Listed below are T cell receptor beta chains from one sample, sequenced in a study of T-cell memory formation after mild COVID-19. TCRdb re-called the 5' RACE reads through MiXCR, storing one row per CDR3 protein. Here the sample spans around 90,000 distinct CDR3 sequences, approximately 13% being singletons. What was sequenced was PBMCs or a T cell subset sorted from them (not recorded which). These receptors were taken from an adult woman who had mild COVID-19 (a few samples of this study predate the infection). Cell type and time point are not known. CDR3s include the opening cysteine and the closing phenylalanine or tryptophan. D genes are given only for firm matches. Some rows have no size entry. The others give once, few or many, or a class for an expanded clone.

j_call | clone_size | d_call | v_call | cdr3_aa | cdr3_nt
TRBJ2-6 | . | . | TRBV3-1 | CASSQARGSTSGANVLTF | TGTGCCAGCAGCCAAGCCCGGGGCAGTACCTCTGGGGCCAACGTCCTGACTTTC
TRBJ2-4 | few | TRBD1 | TRBV6-2/TRBV6-3 | CASSRLEWDRGRETKNIQYF | TGTGCCAGCAGTCGCCTGGAGTGGGACAGGGGGCGCGAGACCAAAAACATTCAGTACTTC
TRBJ2-3 | . | . | TRBV3-1 | CASSQAGAGDTQYF | TGTGCCAGCAGCCAAGCGGGGGCGGGAGATACGCAGTATTTT
TRBJ2-7 | . | . | TRBV5-6 | CASSLAGGFRYEQYF | TGTGCCAGCAGCTTGGCGGGGGGCTTTAGATACGAGCAGTACTTC
TRBJ2-3 | . | . | TRBV19 | CASSPRGLDTQYF | TGTGCCAGTAGTCCCAGGGGTCTGGATACGCAGTATTTT
TRBJ2-1 | . | TRBD1 | TRBV7-3 | CASSPTGTAINEQFF | TGTGCCAGCAGCCCGACCGGGACAGCCATTAATGAGCAGTTCTTC
TRBJ1-5 | . | . | TRBV6-2/TRBV6-3 | CASSYKYSTAWFGAQPQHF | TGTGCCAGCAGTTACAAGTATTCGACAGCTTGGTTTGGAGCTCAGCCCCAGCATTTT
TRBJ1-5 | . | . | TRBV12-3/TRBV12-4 | CASSEESPYSNQPQHF | TGTGCCAGCAGTGAAGAATCACCGTATAGCAATCAGCCCCAGCATTTT
TRBJ2-5 | medium-sized | . | TRBV9 | CASSAFFGVLETQYF | TGTGCCAGCAGCGCCTTTTTCGGCGTCCTAGAGACCCAGTACTTC
TRBJ2-5 | few | . | TRBV24-1 | CATSDLPVLGETFETQYF | TGTGCCACCAGTGATTTGCCTGTACTAGGGGAGACGTTCGAGACCCAGTACTTC
TRBJ2-7 | . | . | TRBV5-6 | CASSSRGGYEQYF | TGTGCCAGCAGCTCGAGGGGAGGATACGAGCAGTACTTC
TRBJ2-1 | many | TRBD2 | TRBV7-9 | CASSFPGLAEQFF | TGTGCCAGCAGCTTCCCCGGACTAGCGGAGCAGTTCTTC
TRBJ2-7 | few | TRBD1 | TRBV4-2 | CASSQDYRDSPYEQYF | TGTGCCAGCAGCCAAGATTATAGGGACAGCCCCTACGAGCAGTACTTC
TRBJ2-1 | many | TRBD1 | TRBV4-3 | CASSQQDRGSYNEQFF | TGCGCCAGCAGCCAACAAGACAGGGGGTCCTACAATGAGCAGTTCTTC
TRBJ2-7 | few | . | TRBV3-1 | CASSQRLVYEQYF | TGTGCCAGCAGCCAAAGACTTGTTTACGAGCAGTACTTC
TRBJ2-1 | few | . | TRBV4-2 | CASSQLFNRGGGSYNEQFF | TGTGCCAGCAGCCAACTGTTCAACAGGGGAGGAGGGTCCTACAATGAGCAGTTCTTC
TRBJ2-1 | many | TRBD1 | TRBV13 | CASSPGGGNEQFF | TGTGCCAGCAGCCCAGGGGGCGGGAATGAGCAGTTCTTC
TRBJ2-2 | . | . | TRBV29-1 | CSVEVRLSGELFF | TGCAGCGTTGAAGTTCGGCTCTCCGGGGAGCTGTTTTTT
TRBJ1-4 | few | . | TRBV7-9 | CASSLAPHNEKLFF | TGTGCCAGCAGCTTAGCGCCGCATAATGAAAAACTGTTTTTT
TRBJ2-3 | few | . | TRBV4-3 | CASSQGGRLGTDTQYF | TGCGCCAGCAGCCAAGGAGGGAGATTAGGCACAGATACGCAGTATTTT
TRBJ2-1 | few | TRBD2 | TRBV9 | CASSANLAGLYNEQFF | TGTGCCAGCAGCGCTAACCTAGCGGGTCTCTACAATGAGCAGTTCTTC
TRBJ2-1 | few | . | TRBV7-9 | CASSLAVDEQFF | TGTGCCAGCAGCTTAGCGGTGGATGAGCAGTTCTTC
TRBJ2-1 | few | . | TRBV11-2 | CASSNPLGSGSYNEQFF | TGTGCCAGCAGCAACCCCCTTGGCTCCGGGTCCTACAATGAGCAGTTCTTC
TRBJ1-5 | . | . | TRBV19 | CASSQGSINQPQHF | TGTGCCAGTAGCCAGGGGTCGATCAATCAGCCCCAGCATTTT
TRBJ2-1 | many | TRBD2 | TRBV15 | CATSRKERLTSGRTSYNEQFF | TGTGCCACCAGCAGAAAGGAGAGATTGACTAGCGGGAGGACCTCCTACAATGAGCAGTTCTTC
TRBJ1-1 | few | . | TRBV7-8 | CASSLVGQINTEAFF | TGTGCCAGCAGCTTAGTAGGGCAGATTAACACTGAAGCTTTCTTT
TRBJ2-5 | . | . | TRBV3-1 | CASSQELDKETQYF | TGTGCCAGCAGCCAAGAACTGGATAAAGAGACCCAGTACTTC
TRBJ2-7 | . | . | TRBV19 | CASSIGQPYEQYF | TGTGCCAGTAGTATAGGACAGCCCTACGAGCAGTACTTC
TRBJ2-5 | few | . | TRBV18 | CASSLLLPGQPFETQYF | TGTGCCAGCTCACTGCTCCTCCCGGGACAACCTTTTGAGACCCAGTACTTC
TRBJ1-4 | few | TRBD1 | TRBV4-3 | CASSQESAGTANEKLFF | TGCGCCAGCAGCCAAGAGTCGGCGGGGACAGCTAATGAAAAACTGTTTTTT
TRBJ2-3 | . | . | TRBV29-1 | CSVEDSEAEPTDTQYF | TGCAGCGTTGAAGATAGCGAAGCGGAGCCCACAGATACGCAGTATTTT
TRBJ2-5 | . | TRBD2 | TRBV4-2 | CASSQDMLAGLQETQYF | TGTGCCAGCAGCCAAGATATGCTAGCGGGCCTCCAAGAGACCCAGTACTTC
TRBJ2-5 | . | . | TRBV12-3/TRBV12-4 | CASSPDPPRRAQYF | TGTGCCAGCAGTCCCGACCCACCCCGTAGGGCCCAGTACTTC
TRBJ2-1 | few | TRBD1 | TRBV29-1 | CSVDSIGQGAWGSYNEQFF | TGCAGCGTTGATTCAATCGGACAGGGGGCTTGGGGCTCCTACAATGAGCAGTTCTTC
TRBJ2-7 | few | . | TRBV10-2 | CASTPLKNHEQYF | TGCGCCAGCACCCCGTTAAAGAACCACGAGCAGTACTTC
TRBJ2-3 | . | TRBD2 | TRBV7-2 | CASSLVSLAGSRRDTQYF | TGTGCCAGCAGCTTAGTCTCTCTAGCGGGATCGCGGCGAGATACGCAGTATTTT
TRBJ1-1 | many | TRBD1 | TRBV29-1 | CSVLGQGVTEAFF | TGCAGCGTTTTGGGACAGGGGGTCACTGAAGCTTTCTTT
TRBJ2-1 | . | . | TRBV5-6 | CASSFAGDYNEQFF | TGTGCCAGCAGCTTCGCAGGGGACTACAATGAGCAGTTCTTC
TRBJ2-2 | . | . | TRBV13 | CASSLEGRGSIGLFF | TGTGCCAGCAGCTTAGAGGGTCGCGGTAGCATTGGGCTGTTTTTT
TRBJ1-5 | . | . | TRBV2 | CASSERHGGDQPQHF | TGTGCCAGCAGTGAGAGACACGGGGGGGATCAGCCCCAGCATTTT